This T cell receptor (beta chain) emerged from a study of OX40 agonist ivuxolimab in advanced cancers. The germline CDR1 and CDR2 sequences are SEHNR and FQNEAQ (reference sequence). This CDR3 is built from 15 residues. V was clipped by 3 bases and J by 5 bases; unmatched bases: 9. Study findings and constraints: At doses 0.1 to 3.0 mg/kg, CD4+ and CD8+ clones expanded. People who partly responded at 0.1-3.0 mg/kg had some of the least clonal expansion seen.

Clones were read by immunoSEQ multiplex PCR, and TCRdb kept only the in-frame ones, dropping some. The data contain 15,000 to 20,000 clones, more than 75% of them singletons. For this clone: No antigen is known for it.

This specimen was CD4+ or CD8+ T cells sorted from blood, taken in a trial of the OX40 agonist ivuxolimab. The V call is TRBV7-9, the J call TRBJ2-5; 7 bases fit TRBD2. This sequence was found in an adult with an advanced solid tumor such as melanoma, head and neck, liver or kidney cancer. The CDR3 nucleotides are TGTGCCAGCAGCTTGCCGTGGGGGGAGGGGGAGACCCAGTACTTC. Translation gives CASSLPWGEGETQYF.